The 30 T cell receptor beta chains below all came from one sample that was sequenced in a study of blood T cell repertoires in COVID-19. TCRdb keeps only in-frame clones here, not all; method: immunoSEQ multiplex PCR. This table holds over 85,000 clones, 70% to 90% found once. Sequencing used peripheral blood. The source of these receptors is a man between 45 and 60 years old with active COVID-19.

V and J are TRBV6-4 and TRBJ2-3; D not certain. The V gene's germline CDR1 is MRHNA and CDR2 SNTAGT. The CDR3 contains 13 residues. V lost 3 bases and J lost 1, with 5 bases in between. The CDR3 loop is CASSELGTDTQYF. In DNA form, the CDR3 reads TGTGCCAGCAGTGAATTAGGCACAGATACGCAGTATTTT.

The V gene is TRBV2, the J gene TRBJ1-5; 9 positions match TRBD1. The V and J ends lost 7 bases and 4 bases, in that order; junction bases with no gene match: 11. The CDR3 spans 16 residues. Germline values: CDR1 SNHLY, CDR2 FYNNEI. CDR3 sequence reads: CASNPGGGTGNQPQHF. CDR3 bases: TGTGCCAGCAACCCCGGGGGGGGGACAGGGAATCAGCCCCAGCATTTT.

This clone was seen only a few times. The chain combines TRBV7-9 with TRBJ2-5, with D hard to call. The CDR3 is 12 amino acids. Germline V lookup: CDR1 SEHNR, CDR2 FQNEAQ (reference sequence). V shed 4 bases and J shed 3 bases, with 6 bases lying between them. The CDR3: CASSYEKETQYF. CDR3 sequence (DNA): TGTGCCAGCAGCTACGAGAAAGAGACCCAGTACTTC.

The rearrangement links TRBV7-9 to TRBJ1-4, with 10 nucleotides matching TRBD1. Germline assignment: CDR1 SEHNR and CDR2 FQNEAQ (reference sequence). The CDR3 spans 15 residues. V lost 1 base, J lost 8 bases, and 4 bases stayed unmatched. CDR3 residues: CASSLGGTGDEKLFF. DNA of the CDR3: TGTGCCAGCAGCTTAGGAGGGACAGGGGACGAAAAACTGTTTTTT.

The chain joins TRBV7-3 to TRBJ2-5, with 10 bases aligning to TRBD2. The CDR3 loop spans 14 amino acids. Germline V gene data show CDR1 as SGHTA and CDR2 as FQGTGA. Trimming at V came to 4 bases and at J to 9 bases, leaving 8 bases not matched to a gene. The CDR3 spells CASSSYSGGRAQYF. In nucleotides, the CDR3 is TGTGCCAGCAGCTCATATAGCGGGGGGCGGGCCCAGTACTTC.

This clone was seen a single time. Here the CDR3 reads CASSLLGQVQTYEQYF. The CDR3 DNA reads as TGCGCCAGCAGCTTGTTGGGACAGGTTCAAACCTACGAGCAGTACTTC. This rearrangement joins TRBV5-1 to TRBJ2-7; 8 bases are shared with TRBD1. CDR1 and CDR2 from the germline V gene are SGHRS and YFSETQ. The CDR3 contains 16 residues. The V gene end was trimmed by 1 base and the J gene end by 2 bases; junction bases not matched to a gene: 8.

This chain connects TRBV7-2 to TRBJ2-3, with D perhaps TRBD1 (5 bases). Germline V gives CDR1 SGHTA, CDR2 FQGNSA. There are 16 residues in the CDR3. Trimming removed 1 base from V and 1 base from J, with 12 bases in between. The CDR3 bases are TGTGCCAGCAGCTTAGGTTCAGGGTTACGCACAGATACGCAGTATTTT. Protein product: CASSLGSGLRTDTQYF.

The chain carries TRBV7-2 and TRBJ2-4, with D maybe TRBD2 (6 bases). CDR1 is SGHTA and CDR2 is FQGNSA in the germline V gene. CDR3 length: 15 amino acids. V lost 1 base, J lost 6 bases, and 13 bases lay in between. This chain's CDR3 is CASSLEEGPRNIQYF. The CDR3 DNA sequence: TGTGCCAGCAGCTTAGAGGAGGGACCGAGAAACATTCAGTACTTC.

The chain links TRBV5-4 to TRBJ2-3, with 8 bases that match TRBD1. The CDR3 loop spans 14 amino acids. After removal of 3 bases from V and 6 bases from J, the junction contained 6 bases not matched to a gene. Germline values: CDR1 SGHNT, CDR2 YYREEE (reference sequence). This CDR3 reads CASSSRTGRDTQYF. The CDR3 nucleotides are TGTGCCAGCAGCTCCCGGACAGGGAGGGATACGCAGTATTTT. The full variable domain, with the rest looked up from reference TRBV5-4 and TRBJ2-3, is ETGVTQSPTHLIKTRGQQVTLRCSSQSGHNTVSWYQQALGQGPQFIFQYYREEENGRGNFPPRFSGLQFPNYSSELNVNALELDDSALYLCASSSRTGRDTQYFGPGTRLTVL.

The rearrangement joins TRBV6-6 to TRBJ2-7; D not certain. V was shortened by 0 bases and J by 4 bases, with 16 bases between the two germline ends. CDR3 length equals 16 residues. The germline V gene encodes CDR1 MNHNY and CDR2 SVGAGI (reference sequence). CDR3 nucleotide sequence: TGTGCCAGCAGTTACTCGCAATCACAGAACCTGTACGAGCAGTACTTC. As protein: CASSYSQSQNLYEQYF.

The V call is TRBV5-1, the J call TRBJ2-6, with TRBD1 as a possible D gene (6 bases). The length of the CDR3 is 14 residues. Germline V gene sequence: CDR1 SGHRS, CDR2 YFSETQ. Trimming took 4 bases from V and 4 from J, leaving 9 bases between them. The CDR3 region is CASSAGAGANVLTF. The CDR3 DNA is TGCGCCAGCAGCGCAGGGGCCGGGGCCAACGTCCTGACTTTC.

The rearrangement links TRBV7-6 to TRBJ2-1; 7 bases are shared with TRBD1. The CDR3 totals 16 residues. The germline V gene has CDR1 SGHVS and CDR2 FNYEAQ. V lost 1 base to trimming and J lost 8 bases; unmatched junction nucleotides: 11. The CDR3 sequence is CASSLVEGQVLDEQFF. The CDR3, as DNA: TGTGCCAGCAGCTTAGTTGAAGGACAGGTCTTAGATGAGCAGTTCTTC. Full variable domain (rest looked up from reference TRBV7-6 and TRBJ2-1): GAGVSQSPRYKVTKRGQDVALRCDPISGHVSLYWYRQALGQGPEFLTYFNYEAQQDKSGLPNDRFSAERPEGSISTLTIQRTEQRDSAMYRCASSLVEGQVLDEQFFGPGTRLTVL.

This clone was seen only once. The rearrangement links TRBV27 to TRBJ1-2, with 7 bases fitting TRBD1. The trim removed 5 bases at V and 0 bases at J, leaving 6 bases unmatched. Germline assignment: CDR1 MNHEY and CDR2 SMNVEV (reference sequence). The CDR3 is 15 amino acids. The CDR3 loop reads CASSGPGTANYGYTF. DNA for the CDR3: TGTGCCAGCAGTGGTCCCGGGACAGCTAACTATGGCTACACCTTC.

V is TRBV7-9 and J is TRBJ1-1; possible D gene TRBD1, 6 bases. Germline V CDR1 and CDR2: SEHNR, FQNEAQ (reference sequence). Trimming removed 1 base at V and 1 base at J, with 10 bases between. This CDR3 spans 15 amino acids. Written as DNA, the CDR3 is TGTGCCAGCAGCTTAGTTCGGGACAAGAACACTGAAGCTTTCTTT. Amino acid sequence: CASSLVRDKNTEAFF.

This sequence joins TRBV30 and TRBJ1-3; D unresolved. Trimming stripped 1 base from V and 4 bases from J, with 5 bases between. CDR1 is GTSNPN, CDR2 SVGIG, per germline (reference sequence). The CDR3 covers 12 residues. CDR3 sequence: CAWSAQGNTIYF. The CDR3 DNA reads TGTGCCTGGAGTGCTCAGGGAAACACCATATATTTT.

This chain links TRBV9 with TRBJ1-2; perhaps TRBD1 as D (6 bases). Germline V CDR1 and CDR2: SGDLS, YYNGEE. Trimming shortened V by 4 bases and J by 0 bases, and 16 bases separated the two germline ends. The CDR3 covers 16 residues. The CDR3 reads CASSLDGGQANYGYTF. Here the CDR3 DNA reads TGTGCCAGCAGCCTAGATGGGGGCCAAGCTAACTATGGCTACACCTTC.

V usage is TRBV3-1 (or the pseudogene TRBV3-2) and J usage is TRBJ2-2; 10 positions match TRBD2. CDR3 length: 16 amino acids. Germline V gene data show CDR1 as LGHDT and CDR2 as YNNKEL (reference sequence). The V segment lost 1 base and the J segment 6 bases; nucleotides outside the gene matches: 5. CDR3 coding DNA: TGTGCCAGCAGCCAAGGGCAGCGGGGGGGCCCCGGGGAGCTGTTTTTT. As protein: CASSQGQRGGPGELFF.

This chain uses TRBV19 with TRBJ1-2; D unresolved. The CDR3 runs to 16 residues. V lost 3 bases and J lost 3, with 17 bases in between. CDR1 LNHDA and CDR2 SQIVND come from the germline V gene (reference sequence). CDR3: CASSIVSGLDYYGYTF. The CDR3 nucleotides are TGTGCCAGTAGTATTGTTAGTGGACTTGATTACTATGGCTACACCTTC. The variable domain in full, with the rest retrieved from reference TRBV19 and TRBJ1-2, is DGGITQSPKYLFRKEGQNVTLSCEQNLNHDAMYWYRQDPGQGLRLIYYSQIVNDFQKGDIAEGYSVSREKKESFPLTVTSAQKNPTAFYLCASSIVSGLDYYGYTFGSGTRLTVV.

As DNA, the CDR3 is TGTGCCAGCAGTTGGGGAGGGGTCTACTCACCCCTCCACTTT. It translates to CASSWGGVYSPLHF. The chain joins TRBV6-2 or TRBV6-3 to TRBJ1-6, with TRBD1 as a possible D gene (5 bases). The CDR3 contains 14 residues. Germline-derived CDR1 and CDR2 are MNHEY and SVGEGT. V was clipped by 4 bases and J by 10 bases, with 14 bases between them.

The chain combines TRBV18 with TRBJ2-6, with 10 bases matching TRBD2. Germline loops: CDR1 KGHSH, CDR2 LQKENI. The trim removed 2 bases at V and 1 base at J, leaving 8 bases unmatched. CDR3 size: 19 residues. CDR3 nucleotides: TGTGCCAGCTCACCAAGGACTAGCGGAGCCAATTCTGGGGCCAACGTCCTGACTTTC. This translates into CASSPRTSGANSGANVLTF.

The rearrangement uses TRBV27 and TRBJ1-6; the D is unclear. The CDR3 has 13 residues. Germline assignment: CDR1 MNHEY and CDR2 SMNVEV (reference sequence). V lost 3 bases to trimming and J lost 14 bases, with 14 bases between them. The CDR3 region has the DNA TGTGCCAGCAGTTTGGTTGGGAGGAGAGCCCTCCACTTT. Residues: CASSLVGRRALHF.

The chain is built from TRBV28 and TRBJ2-7; possibly TRBD2 for D (5 bases). CDR1 and CDR2 (germline): MDHEN, SYDVKM. V lost 6 bases and J lost 0, with 9 bases in between. The CDR3 extends over 13 amino acids. CDR3 in amino acids: CASRTKPSYEQYF. The CDR3 coding sequence is TGTGCCAGCAGGACTAAACCCTCCTACGAGCAGTACTTC.

The chain joins TRBV18 to TRBJ2-1, with 14 positions matching TRBD2. Unmatched junction bases numbered 7, after V lost 3 bases and J lost 9 bases. Germline assignment: CDR1 KGHSH and CDR2 LQKENI. The CDR3 spans 16 residues. CDR3: CASSPRLAGGSGEQFF. Here the CDR3 DNA reads TGTGCCAGCTCACCGAGACTAGCGGGGGGGAGTGGTGAGCAGTTCTTC.

The rearrangement links TRBV10-3 to TRBJ1-5, with TRBD1 matching 8 bases. Trimming cost V 10 bases and J 0 bases; bases outside gene matches: 8. The CDR3 consists of 15 residues. Per germline, CDR1 ENHRY and CDR2 SYGVKD. CDR3 nucleotide sequence: TGTGCCACCGCCCTGACAGGGGATAGCAATCAGCCCCAGCATTTT. Its translation: CATALTGDSNQPQHF.

This clone has more than one count but fewer than ten. The chain combines TRBV5-1 with TRBJ2-1; 9 bases are a match to TRBD2. After removal of 3 bases from V and 5 bases from J, the junction contained 6 bases not matched to a gene. Per the germline V gene, CDR1 is SGHRS and CDR2 is YFSETQ. This CDR3 has 15 amino acids. CDR3 nucleotide sequence: TGCGCCAGCAGCTGGGCTAGCGGGGCGAACAATGAGCAGTTCTTC. Amino acids: CASSWASGANNEQFF.

This clone was picked up one time. V and J are TRBV2 and TRBJ1-3; no firm D call. This CDR3 spans 14 amino acids. In germline, CDR1 is SNHLY, CDR2 FYNNEI. Trimming stripped 4 bases from V and 0 bases from J, with 7 bases between. The CDR3 DNA is TGTGCCAGCAGTGCCGGAGACTCTGGAAACACCATATATTTT. Its protein is CASSAGDSGNTIYF.

This chain uses TRBV5-1 with TRBJ2-2; perhaps TRBD2 as D (5 bases). The length of the CDR3 is 13 residues. The V end was cut by 4 bases, the J end by 3 bases, with 7 bases between. Germline lookup yields CDR1 SGHRS and CDR2 YFSETQ. The CDR3 loop reads CASSTGYTGELFF. In nucleotides, the CDR3 is TGCGCCAGCAGCACGGGGTACACCGGGGAGCTGTTTTTT.

The chain employs TRBV19 and TRBJ1-2; 7 bases agree with TRBD1. Germline CDR1 reads LNHDA; CDR2 reads SQIVND (reference sequence). This CDR3 is built from 14 residues. V lost 10 bases to trimming and J lost 7 bases; unmatched junction nucleotides: 15. The CDR3 DNA is TGTGCCACCTCAGATTTGGGACAGTTGCCTGGCTACACCTTC. Residues: CATSDLGQLPGYTF.

The chain recombines TRBV4-1 with TRBJ1-1; no firm D call. The germline CDR1 and CDR2 sequences are MGHRA and YSYEKL. The CDR3 sequence is 16 residues long. With 1 base removed from V and 1 base from J, the gap between germline ends came to 13 bases. This CDR3 reads CASSQAFAGKNTEAFF. Here the CDR3 DNA reads TGCGCCAGCAGCCAAGCTTTCGCGGGAAAGAACACTGAAGCTTTCTTT.

This rearrangement joins TRBV7-2 to TRBJ2-2; D is perhaps TRBD1 (5 bases). Trimming pared 4 bases from V and 2 bases from J, leaving 8 bases between. CDR3 length equals 14 residues. Germline CDR1 and CDR2: SGHTA and FQGNSA. In DNA, the CDR3 is TGTGCCAGCAGCTCAACAGGCAACACCGGGGAGCTGTTTTTT. It specifies CASSSTGNTGELFF.